The T cell receptor beta chain described here comes from a study of regulatory T cells in long-lasting Graves disease. Stated time point: newly diagnosed GD, antithyroid drugs for less than 3 months. Preparation of the TCR library used RNA extracted from PBMCs. Arm-PCR of CDR3 regions with iRepertoire HTBI primers generated TCR beta libraries. MiXCR, applied by TCRdb to the multiplex PCR reads, yields one record per CDR3 protein. The repertoire holds roughly 560,000 distinct CDR3 sequences, with more than 15% as singletons. The sample was also reused in another study, on T cells in Graves' hyperthyroidism and ophthalmopathy.

This specimen consisted of peripheral blood mononuclear cells (PBMCs), obtained at new diagnosis, from a patient treated with antithyroid drugs. The clonotype comes from a woman aged 40 to 65 with Graves disease.

The CDR3: CASSGGDRAYEQYF. The CDR3, as DNA: TGTGCCAGCAGCGGAGGGGACAGGGCTTACGAGCAGTACTTC. The rearrangement joins TRBV6-8 to TRBJ2-7, with TRBD1 identical over 9 bases. The CDR3 spans 14 residues. Germline lookup yields CDR1 MNHGY and CDR2 SAAAGT. V was clipped by 6 bases and J by 4 bases; unmatched bases: 7.